This T cell receptor beta chain was captured by sequencing in a study of CD8+CD57+ T cells in acquired aplastic anemia. About the study: Sorted CD4+ and CD8+ cells yielded roughly 3.1 ug of DNA on average.

Germline-derived CDR1 and CDR2 are ENHRY and SYGVKD. V dropped 4 bases and J dropped 1 base, with 10 bases sitting between them. This CDR3 spans 14 amino acids. Study conclusions and caveats: With respect to CD8+ Simpson's diversity, patients and controls did not differ significantly.

Profiles of TCR beta VDJ and CDR3 were generated from a genomic DNA template. TCRdb independently ran MiXCR on the reads; one entry per CDR3 protein. The table records some 200,000 distinct CDR3 sequences, approximately 50% of them present only once. Points on this clonotype: What it binds is unknown.

All patients picked for sequencing had shown, by flow cytometry, an expansion of CD8+CD57+ cells. This chain connects TRBV10-3 to TRBJ1-1, with a possible D match to TRBD1 (6 bases). The source of this sequence is a human donor with aplastic anemia. Sequenced material: sorted CD4+, CD8+, or CD8+CD57+ T cells (not recorded which) from PBMCs. CDR3 sequence reads: CAISALQGNTEAFF. DNA for the CDR3: TGTGCCATCAGTGCCCTACAGGGGAACACTGAAGCTTTCTTT.